Following are 16 T cell receptor beta chains from one sample sequenced in a study of blood T cell repertoires in COVID-19. The repertoire was sequenced with immunoSEQ multiplex PCR; TCRdb's copy has only in-frame clones and lacks some. The sample contains about 67,000 clones, approximately 87% of which appear only once. Sequenced material: peripheral blood. The receptors were sampled from a man aged 50 to 59 with active COVID-19.

The count of this clone is one. The rearrangement links TRBV27 to TRBJ2-7, with D perhaps matching TRBD2 (6 bases). Germline V gene lookup returns CDR1 MNHEY and CDR2 SMNVEV (reference sequence). V shed 3 bases and J shed 5 bases, with 11 bases lying between them. The CDR3 has 13 amino acids. CDR3 in DNA: TGTGCCAGCAGTTTGAGGGAGGTCCACGAGCAGTACTTC. The encoded protein is CASSLREVHEQYF.

The chain couples TRBV2 to TRBJ2-2, with D maybe TRBD1 (5 bases). CDR1 and CDR2 (germline): SNHLY, FYNNEI. The CDR3 covers 13 residues. Trimming took off 4 bases at V and 5 bases at J, with 8 bases between the two ends. The CDR3 here is CASSARDTGELFF. CDR3 coding DNA: TGTGCCAGCAGTGCCAGGGATACCGGGGAGCTGTTTTTT. Supplemented by reference TRBV2 and TRBJ2-2, the full variable domain reads EPEVTQTPSHQVTQMGQEVILRCVPISNHLYFYWYRQILGQKVEFLVSFYNNEISEKSEIFDDQFSVERPDGSNFTLKIRSTKLEDSAMYFCASSARDTGELFFGEGSRLTVL.

The chain is built from TRBV7-9 and TRBJ1-1; TRBD1 aligns across 9 bases. The CDR3 extends over 15 amino acids. After removal of 4 bases from V and 2 bases from J, the junction contained 5 bases not matched to a gene. Germline assignment: CDR1 SEHNR and CDR2 FQNEAQ (reference sequence). The CDR3 region has the DNA TGTGCCAGCAGCTCCGGGACAGGGATAAACACTGAAGCTTTCTTT. Amino acids: CASSSGTGINTEAFF.

A few counts support this clone. The same CDR3 can be traced to other DNA sequences in this sample. The V call is TRBV6-2 or TRBV6-3, the J call TRBJ1-3, with TRBD1 identical over 7 bases. CDR1 MNHEY and CDR2 SVGEGT come from the germline V gene. This CDR3 has 18 amino acids. J gave up 0 bases and V 0 bases, and 8 bases lay outside the gene matches. The CDR3 region has the DNA TGTGCCAGCAGTTACTCCACCGGGACAGCGACCTCTGGAAACACCATATATTTT. It codes for CASSYSTGTATSGNTIYF.

V and J are TRBV20-1 and TRBJ1-4; D not resolved. This CDR3 is 14 amino acids long. In germline, CDR1 is DFQATT, CDR2 SNEGSKA (reference sequence). The V and J ends lost 3 bases and 7 bases respectively, with 15 bases between them. In nucleotides, the CDR3 is TGCAGTGCTAGTGCTGGGAGATGGGTTGAAAAACTGTTTTTT. As protein: CSASAGRWVEKLFF.

The rearrangement joins TRBV28 to TRBJ2-7; 8 bases are shared with TRBD2. In germline, CDR1 is MDHEN, CDR2 SYDVKM. The CDR3 has 16 residues. With V trimmed by 4 bases and J by 0 bases, 8 bases remained unmatched. The CDR3 region has the DNA TGTGCCAGCAGTTCTCTCACTAGCGGATACTCCTACGAGCAGTACTTC. Its protein product is CASSSLTSGYSYEQYF.

V is TRBV3-1 (or the pseudogene TRBV3-2) and J is TRBJ1-2; weak D call: TRBD1 (6 bases). The germline V gene encodes CDR1 LGHDT and CDR2 YNNKEL (reference sequence). CDR3 length: 15 residues. Trimming shortened V by 4 bases and J by 6 bases, and 18 bases separated the two germline ends. The CDR3 loop is CASSPDRRWRNGYTF. For the CDR3, the DNA is TGTGCCAGCAGCCCCGACAGGAGGTGGAGGAATGGCTACACCTTC.

This clone has only one observation. The rearrangement joins TRBV10-3 to TRBJ1-1; D call uncertain. The CDR3 length is 13 residues. Trimming stripped 3 bases from V and 1 base from J, with 6 bases between. Germline lookup yields CDR1 ENHRY and CDR2 SYGVKD. CDR3 protein: CAISDRGNTEAFF. In DNA, the CDR3 is TGTGCCATCAGTGATCGGGGGAACACTGAAGCTTTCTTT.

The table lists this clone with a count of one. The rearrangement links TRBV3-1 (or the pseudogene TRBV3-2) to TRBJ2-1, with D possibly matching TRBD2 (5 bases). V dropped 2 bases and J dropped 0 bases, with 11 bases sitting between them. Germline CDR1 LGHDT, CDR2 YNNKEL (reference sequence). The CDR3 covers 16 residues. The CDR3 sequence is CASSQFAGSSYNEQFF. The CDR3 DNA reads as TGTGCCAGCAGCCAATTTGCGGGCAGCTCCTACAATGAGCAGTTCTTC.

CDR3 amino acids: CASSEVGLANTIYF. Written as DNA, the CDR3 is TGTGCCAGCAGTGAAGTCGGTCTAGCGAACACCATATATTTT. The chain has TRBV6-1 and TRBJ1-3, with D unclear. Trimming pared 1 base from V and 7 bases from J, leaving 11 bases between. Germline V lookup: CDR1 MNHNS, CDR2 SASEGT. The length of the CDR3 is 14 residues.

This rearrangement joins TRBV12-3 or TRBV12-4 to TRBJ1-5; D remains unclear. The CDR3 is 13 amino acids. The V end lost 4 bases, the J end lost 7 bases, and 11 bases lay between the germline ends. CDR3 sequence: CASSSTARQPQHF. As DNA, the CDR3 is TGTGCCAGCAGTTCGACGGCCAGGCAGCCCCAGCATTTT.

V is TRBV13 and J is TRBJ2-7; 10 bases map to TRBD1. Germline loops: CDR1 PRHDT, CDR2 FYEKMQ (reference sequence). V was clipped by 4 bases and J by 5 bases; unmatched bases: 8. There are 15 residues in the CDR3. In nucleotides, the CDR3 is TGTGCCAGCAGCTACCGACAGGGGGCAAGGCACGAGCAGTACTTC. Translation: CASSYRQGARHEQYF.

J is TRBJ2-7 and V is TRBV27; 8 bases match TRBD2. This CDR3 is built from 16 residues. Germline CDR1 and CDR2: MNHEY and SMNVEV (reference sequence). V gave up 8 bases and J gave up 5 bases; unmatched junction bases: 17. The CDR3 loop is CASHRPSGPLNNEQYF. The CDR3 coding sequence is TGTGCCAGCCATCGGCCTAGCGGGCCGCTCAACAACGAGCAGTACTTC.

The chain links TRBV4-2 to TRBJ2-7; TRBD2 agrees at 7 bases. CDR1 LGHNA and CDR2 YNFKEQ come from the germline V gene. The CDR3 totals 13 residues. The V gene end was trimmed by 1 base and the J gene end by 9 bases; junction bases not matched to a gene: 6. The CDR3 nucleotides are TGTGCCAGCAGCCAAGTACGAGGGAGGGGGCAGTACTTC. Translating it yields CASSQVRGRGQYF.

The chain uses TRBV5-3 and TRBJ1-5, with 7 nucleotides matching TRBD1. TRBV5-3 is sorted into the ORF group, with uncertain function. The CDR3 runs to 14 residues. Trimming removed 3 bases from V and 5 bases from J; junction bases left unmatched: 5. This chain's CDR3 is CARSSGQVDQPQHF. In nucleotides, the CDR3 is TGTGCCAGAAGCTCAGGACAGGTGGATCAGCCCCAGCATTTT.

V and J are TRBV4-3 and TRBJ2-6; D is undetermined. The CDR3 has 15 amino acids. V was cut by 5 bases and J by 2 bases, with 10 bases left in between. The germline V gene encodes CDR1 LGHNA and CDR2 YSLEER. The CDR3, as DNA: TGCGCCAGCAGCAACAGTTTCCCTGGGGCCAACGTCCTGACTTTC. As protein: CASSNSFPGANVLTF.